This T cell receptor (beta chain) is drawn from a study of cytomegalovirus exposure and HLA in healthy donors. The germline V gene has CDR1 SGHRS and CDR2 YFSETQ. Unmatched junction bases numbered 21, after V lost 7 bases and J lost 0 bases. CDR3 length: 19 residues. To note about this clone: Its antigen is undetermined.

PCR involved 60 Vbeta and 13 Jbeta primers. Profiling relied on immunoSEQ multiplex PCR, and the TCRdb table lists in-frame clones only, not all of them. Seen here are 64,000 or so clones, roughly 67% observed once, and the top ten hold 7.5% to 9%. Study-wide findings and caveats: Most TCR sequences showed up rarely, but some public TCRs showed up in many donors. Earlier results showed most TCR beta V segments being productive about 90% or about 30% of the time. Cytomegalovirus association was assigned to around 150 TCR beta chains.

The sequenced sample was PBMCs. The receptor's source is a man aged 35 to 55 in good health and CMV-seropositive. The gene calls are TRBV5-1 and TRBJ2-7, with 8 bases matching TRBD2. For the CDR3, the DNA is TGCGCCAGCCGCGCCCCGAATATTTCCTTAGCGGGGTCCTCCTACGAGCAGTACTTC. Amino acid sequence: CASRAPNISLAGSSYEQYF. The variable domain in full, with the rest retrieved from reference TRBV5-1 and TRBJ2-7, is KAGVTQTPRYLIKTRGQQVTLSCSPISGHRSVSWYQQTPGQGLQFLFEYFSETQRNKGNFPGRFSGRQFSNSRSEMNVSTLELGDSALYLCASRAPNISLAGSSYEQYFGPGTRLTVT.